This TCR beta chain was documented in a study of cytomegalovirus exposure and HLA in healthy donors. The CDR3 contains 16 residues. Germline CDR1 reads SGHRS; CDR2 reads YFSETQ. V gave up 0 bases and J gave up 0 bases; unmatched junction bases: 3. The PCR contained 60 Vbeta and 13 Jbeta primers. Here immunoSEQ multiplex PCR was the method, and the copy in TCRdb shows in-frame clones only, minus some. The repertoire holds about 140,000 clones, with less than 80% as singletons. The origin of this receptor is a woman in her fifties or sixties in good health and CMV-seropositive. Material for sequencing was PBMCs. This rearrangement joins TRBV5-1 to TRBJ1-3; TRBD1 matches 7 bases. The CDR3 here is CASSLAGGSSGNTIYF. The DNA for the CDR3 is TGCGCCAGCAGCTTGGCAGGGGGTAGCTCTGGAAACACCATATATTTT. Based on the CDR3 plus reference TRBV5-1 and TRBJ1-3, the full variable domain is KAGVTQTPRYLIKTRGQQVTLSCSPISGHRSVSWYQQTPGQGLQFLFEYFSETQRNKGNFPGRFSGRQFSNSRSEMNVSTLELGDSALYLCASSLAGGSSGNTIYFGEGSWLTVV.